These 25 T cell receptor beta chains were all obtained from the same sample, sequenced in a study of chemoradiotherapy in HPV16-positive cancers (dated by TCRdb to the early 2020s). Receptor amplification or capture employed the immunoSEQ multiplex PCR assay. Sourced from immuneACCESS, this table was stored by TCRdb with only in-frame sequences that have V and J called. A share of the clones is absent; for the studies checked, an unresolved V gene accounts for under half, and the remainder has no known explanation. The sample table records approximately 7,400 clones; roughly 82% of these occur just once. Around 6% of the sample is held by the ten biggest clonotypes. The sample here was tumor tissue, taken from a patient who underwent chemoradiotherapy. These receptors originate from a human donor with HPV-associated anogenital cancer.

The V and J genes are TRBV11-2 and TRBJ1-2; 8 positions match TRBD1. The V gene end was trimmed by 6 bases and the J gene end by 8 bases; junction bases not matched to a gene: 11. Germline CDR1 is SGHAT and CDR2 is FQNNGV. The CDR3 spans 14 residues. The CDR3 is CASRSGTGSSGYTF. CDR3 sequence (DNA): TGTGCCAGCAGATCCGGGACAGGATCGAGCGGCTACACCTTC. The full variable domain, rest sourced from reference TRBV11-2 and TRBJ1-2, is EAGVAQSPRYKIIEKRQSVAFWCNPISGHATLYWYQQILGQGPKLLIQFQNNGVVDDSQLPKDRFSAERLKGVDSTLKIQPAKLEDSAVYLCASRSGTGSSGYTFGSGTRLTVV.

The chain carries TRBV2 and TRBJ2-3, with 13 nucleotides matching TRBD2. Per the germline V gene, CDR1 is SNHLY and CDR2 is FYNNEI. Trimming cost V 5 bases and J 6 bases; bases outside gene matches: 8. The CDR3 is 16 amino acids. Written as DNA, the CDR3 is TGTGCCAGCAGTTCTCCGGGACTAGCGGGGTCTGATACGCAGTATTTT. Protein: CASSSPGLAGSDTQYF.

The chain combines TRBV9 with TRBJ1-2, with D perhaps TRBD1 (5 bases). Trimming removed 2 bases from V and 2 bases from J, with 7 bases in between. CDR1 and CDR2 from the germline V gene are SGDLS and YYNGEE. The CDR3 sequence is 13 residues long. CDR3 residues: CASSVGGNYGYTF. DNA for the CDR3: TGTGCCAGCAGCGTTGGGGGGAACTATGGCTACACCTTC.

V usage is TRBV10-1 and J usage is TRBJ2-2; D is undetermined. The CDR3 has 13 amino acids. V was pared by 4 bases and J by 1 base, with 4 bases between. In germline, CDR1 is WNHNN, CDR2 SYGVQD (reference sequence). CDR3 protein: CASSGKNTGELFF. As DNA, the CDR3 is TGCGCCAGCAGTGGGAAGAACACCGGGGAGCTGTTTTTT.

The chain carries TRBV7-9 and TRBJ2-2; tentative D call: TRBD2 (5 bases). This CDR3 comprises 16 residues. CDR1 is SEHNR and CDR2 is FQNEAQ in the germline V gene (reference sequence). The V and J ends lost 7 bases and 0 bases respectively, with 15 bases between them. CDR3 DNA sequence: TGTGCCAGCATCCTAACCGGGGTTTCGAACACCGGGGAGCTGTTTTTT. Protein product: CASILTGVSNTGELFF.

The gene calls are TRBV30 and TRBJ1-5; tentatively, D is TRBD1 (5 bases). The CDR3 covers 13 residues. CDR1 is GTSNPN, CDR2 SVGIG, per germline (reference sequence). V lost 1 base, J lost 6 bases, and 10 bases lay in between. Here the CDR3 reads CAWSAREGQPQHF. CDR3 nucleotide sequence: TGTGCCTGGAGTGCCAGGGAAGGTCAGCCCCAGCATTTT.

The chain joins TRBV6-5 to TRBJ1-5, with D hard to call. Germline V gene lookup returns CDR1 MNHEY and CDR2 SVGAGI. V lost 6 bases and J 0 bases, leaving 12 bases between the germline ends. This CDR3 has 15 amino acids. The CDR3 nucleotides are TGTGCCAGCAGAAAGACACCTTATAGCAATCAGCCCCAGCATTTT. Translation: CASRKTPYSNQPQHF.

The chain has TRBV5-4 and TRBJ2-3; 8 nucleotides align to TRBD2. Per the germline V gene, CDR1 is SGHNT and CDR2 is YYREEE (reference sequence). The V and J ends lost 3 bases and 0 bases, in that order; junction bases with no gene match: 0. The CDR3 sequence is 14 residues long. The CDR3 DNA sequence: TGTGCCAGCAGCTGGACTAGCAGCACAGATACGCAGTATTTT. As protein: CASSWTSSTDTQYF.

DNA of the CDR3: TGCGCCAGCAGCTTGGGGGGGAGCTTCTCTGGGGCCAACGTCCTGACTTTC. Its protein is CASSLGGSFSGANVLTF. The genes are TRBV5-1 and TRBJ2-6, with D perhaps matching TRBD1 or TRBD2 (5 bases each). The CDR3 has 17 amino acids. Trimming took 0 bases from V and 0 from J, leaving 10 bases between them. CDR1 is SGHRS, CDR2 YFSETQ, per germline.

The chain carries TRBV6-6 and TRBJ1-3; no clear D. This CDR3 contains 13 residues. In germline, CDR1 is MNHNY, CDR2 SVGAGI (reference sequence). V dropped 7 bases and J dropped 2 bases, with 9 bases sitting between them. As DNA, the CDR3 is TGTGCCAGCACCGTGATTCCTGGAAACACCATATATTTT. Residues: CASTVIPGNTIYF.

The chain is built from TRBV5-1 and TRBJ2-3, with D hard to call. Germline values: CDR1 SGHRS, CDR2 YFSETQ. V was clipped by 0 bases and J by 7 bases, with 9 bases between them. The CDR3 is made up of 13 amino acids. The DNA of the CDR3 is TGCGCCAGCAGCTTGGGACGGGCACATACGCAGTATTTT. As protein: CASSLGRAHTQYF.

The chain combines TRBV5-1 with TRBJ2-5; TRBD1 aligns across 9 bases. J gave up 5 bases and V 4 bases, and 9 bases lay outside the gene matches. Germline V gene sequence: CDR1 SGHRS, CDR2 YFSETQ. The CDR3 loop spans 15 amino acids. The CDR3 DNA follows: TGCGCCAGCAGCCCTGACAGGGGGGGCGGGGAGACCCAGTACTTC. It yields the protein CASSPDRGGGETQYF.

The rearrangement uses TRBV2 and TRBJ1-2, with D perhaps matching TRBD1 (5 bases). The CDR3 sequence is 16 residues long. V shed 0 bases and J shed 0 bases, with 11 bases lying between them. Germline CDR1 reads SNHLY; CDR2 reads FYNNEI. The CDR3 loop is CASSEALRGTNYGYTF. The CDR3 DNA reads TGTGCCAGCAGTGAAGCGCTGAGGGGCACTAACTATGGCTACACCTTC.

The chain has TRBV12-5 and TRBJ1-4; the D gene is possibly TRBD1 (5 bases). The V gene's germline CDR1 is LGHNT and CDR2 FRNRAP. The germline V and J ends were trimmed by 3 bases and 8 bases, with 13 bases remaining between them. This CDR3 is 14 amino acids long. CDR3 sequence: CASGFGQGTEKLFF. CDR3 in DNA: TGTGCTAGTGGTTTTGGGCAGGGCACGGAAAAACTGTTTTTT. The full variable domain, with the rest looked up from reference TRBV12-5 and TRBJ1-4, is DARVTQTPRHKVTEMGQEVTMRCQPILGHNTVFWYRQTMMQGLELLAYFRNRAPLDDSGMPKDRFSAEMPDATLATLKIQPSEPRDSAVYFCASGFGQGTEKLFFGSGTQLSVL.

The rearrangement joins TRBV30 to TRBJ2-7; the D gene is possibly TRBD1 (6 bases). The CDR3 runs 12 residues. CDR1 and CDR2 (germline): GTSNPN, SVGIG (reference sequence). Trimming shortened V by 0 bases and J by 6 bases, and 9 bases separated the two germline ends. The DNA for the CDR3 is TGTGCCTGGAGTGTACAGGGCACCGAGCAGTACTTC. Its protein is CAWSVQGTEQYF.

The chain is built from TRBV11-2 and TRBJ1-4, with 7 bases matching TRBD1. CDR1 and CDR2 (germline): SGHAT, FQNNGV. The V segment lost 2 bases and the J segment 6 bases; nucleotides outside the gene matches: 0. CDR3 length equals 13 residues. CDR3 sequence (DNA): TGTGCCAGCAGCTTAACAGGGGATGAAAAACTGTTTTTT. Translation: CASSLTGDEKLFF.

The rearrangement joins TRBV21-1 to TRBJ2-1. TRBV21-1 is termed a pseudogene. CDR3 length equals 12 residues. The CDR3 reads CASSKVKAPEFF. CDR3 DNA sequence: TGTGCCAGCAGCAAAGTAAAGGCCCCAGAGTTCTTC.

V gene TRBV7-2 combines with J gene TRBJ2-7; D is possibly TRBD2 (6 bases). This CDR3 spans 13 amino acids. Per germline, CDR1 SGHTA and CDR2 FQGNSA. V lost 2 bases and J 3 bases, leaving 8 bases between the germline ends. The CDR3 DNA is TGTGCCAGCAGCTTACCGGGAGTCTACGAGCAGTACTTC. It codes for CASSLPGVYEQYF.

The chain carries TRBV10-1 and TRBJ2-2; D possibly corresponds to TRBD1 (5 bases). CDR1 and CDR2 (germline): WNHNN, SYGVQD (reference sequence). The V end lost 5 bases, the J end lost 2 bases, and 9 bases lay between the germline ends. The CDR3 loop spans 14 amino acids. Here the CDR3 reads CASSLTVNTGELFF. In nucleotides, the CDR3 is TGCGCCAGCAGTCTGACAGTTAACACCGGGGAGCTGTTTTTT.

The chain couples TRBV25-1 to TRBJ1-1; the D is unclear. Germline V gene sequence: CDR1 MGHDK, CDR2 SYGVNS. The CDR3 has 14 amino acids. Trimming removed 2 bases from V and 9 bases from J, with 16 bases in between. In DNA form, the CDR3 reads TGTGCCAGCAGTGAAATGATCGGTACGGGTAAAGCTTTCTTT. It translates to CASSEMIGTGKAFF.

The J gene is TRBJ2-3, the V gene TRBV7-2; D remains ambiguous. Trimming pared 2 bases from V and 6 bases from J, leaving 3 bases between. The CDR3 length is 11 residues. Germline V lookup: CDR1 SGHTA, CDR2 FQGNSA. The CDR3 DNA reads TGTGCCAGCAGCTTATCTGATACGCAGTATTTT. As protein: CASSLSDTQYF.

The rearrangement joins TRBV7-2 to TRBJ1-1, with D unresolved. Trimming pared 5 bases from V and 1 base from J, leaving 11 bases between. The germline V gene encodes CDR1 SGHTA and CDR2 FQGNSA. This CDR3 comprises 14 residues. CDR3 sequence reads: CASSRARENTEAFF. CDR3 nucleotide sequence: TGTGCCAGCAGCCGGGCGAGGGAGAACACTGAAGCTTTCTTT.

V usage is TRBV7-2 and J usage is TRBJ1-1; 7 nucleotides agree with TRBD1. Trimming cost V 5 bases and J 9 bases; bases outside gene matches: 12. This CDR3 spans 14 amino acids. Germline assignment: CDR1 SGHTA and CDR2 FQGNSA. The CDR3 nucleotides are TGTGCCAGCAGCCCCCGACAGGGATACTTCCAAGCTTTCTTT. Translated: CASSPRQGYFQAFF.

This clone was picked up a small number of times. The CDR3 is CASSFTGTNTEAFF. The DNA of the CDR3 is TGTGCCAGCAGCTTCACAGGGACTAACACTGAAGCTTTCTTT. This chain joins TRBV7-9 and TRBJ1-1, with a tentative D call TRBD1 (6 bases). Germline V gene sequence: CDR1 SEHNR, CDR2 FQNEAQ (reference sequence). Between the trimmed V and J ends, which lost 3 bases and 2 bases, there was a span of 10 bases. This CDR3 region has 14 residues.

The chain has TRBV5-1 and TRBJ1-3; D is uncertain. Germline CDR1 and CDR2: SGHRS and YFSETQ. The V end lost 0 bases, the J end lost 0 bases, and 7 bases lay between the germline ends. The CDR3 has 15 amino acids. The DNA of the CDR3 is TGCGCCAGCAGCTTGGATCCGGGCTCTGGAAACACCATATATTTT. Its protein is CASSLDPGSGNTIYF.